This paragraph covers one TCR beta chain sequence. The data were taken from a study of blood T cell repertoires in COVID-19. The V segment lost 2 bases and the J segment 1 base; nucleotides outside the gene matches: 6. The V gene's germline CDR1 is MGHDK and CDR2 SYGVNS. This CDR3 has 16 residues. Clones were read by immunoSEQ multiplex PCR, and TCRdb kept only the in-frame ones, dropping some. The sample shows about 130,000 clones, around 82% of them seen only once. The TCR originated in a man in his sixties with acute or convalescent COVID-19. The genes are TRBV25-1 and TRBJ1-1; 8 bases match TRBD1. Sequencing was done on a sample of peripheral blood. CDR3 region: CASSEIRGLRNTEAFF. Written as DNA, the CDR3 is TGTGCCAGCAGTGAAATCAGGGGGCTGAGGAACACTGAAGCTTTCTTT.